This T cell receptor beta chain was identified in a study of control samples from healthy donors and cancer patients. Clones were sequenced by immunoSEQ multiplex PCR, and TCRdb holds only the in-frame ones, with some missing. The sample yields 150,000 to 200,000 clones, around 93% seen once. V was trimmed by 2 bases and J by 8 bases, leaving 14 bases between them. Germline V lookup: CDR1 SGHRS, CDR2 YFSETQ. The CDR3 is 14 residues long. The sequencing input was blood. The chain joins TRBV5-1 to TRBJ2-1, with D unclear. The source is a woman aged 55-69 years in good health. CDR3 loop: CASSLGVPRDEQFF. The CDR3 DNA sequence: TGCGCCAGCAGCTTAGGCGTTCCCCGTGATGAGCAGTTCTTC.